This TCR beta chain is drawn from a study of Ad26.COV2.S vaccination and SARS-CoV-2 variants. Study-wide findings and caveats: Vaccinees displayed broader spike-specific TCR repertoires than placebo recipients.

Trimming stripped 1 base from V and 1 base from J, with 5 bases between. This CDR3 has 13 residues. Germline CDR1 and CDR2: SGHVS and FNYEAQ. Method: immunoSEQ multiplex PCR; TCRdb's copy keeps in-frame clones and lacks some. The table lists 250,000 or so clones, around 90% of them singletons. On this clone itself: What it binds is not known.

As to treatment: some 20 received Ad26.COV2.S at low or high dose, single or two shots; roughly five received placebo; per-sample allocation not given. Samples came from day 63 after the first vaccine or placebo injection. Adults aged 18-55 years in Boston included the donor. The clonotype was recovered from a person between 18 and 60 years old who received the Ad26.COV2.S COVID-19 vaccine or a placebo. This chain uses TRBV7-6 with TRBJ2-7; no clear D. Sequencing used peripheral blood, obtained in a trial of Ad26.COV2.S vaccine versus placebo. CDR3 DNA sequence: TGTGCCAGCAGCTTAGAGGAGTCCTACGAGCAGTACTTC. As protein: CASSLEESYEQYF.